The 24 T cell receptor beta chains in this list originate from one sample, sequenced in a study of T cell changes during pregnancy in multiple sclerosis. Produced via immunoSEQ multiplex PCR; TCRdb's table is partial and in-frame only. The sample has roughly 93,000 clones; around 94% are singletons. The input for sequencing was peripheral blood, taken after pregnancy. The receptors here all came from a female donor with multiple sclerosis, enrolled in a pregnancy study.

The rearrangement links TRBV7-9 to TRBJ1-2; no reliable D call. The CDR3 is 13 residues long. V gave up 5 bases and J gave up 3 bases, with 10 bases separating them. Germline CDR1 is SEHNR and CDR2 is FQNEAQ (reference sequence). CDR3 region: CASSSAIHYGYTF. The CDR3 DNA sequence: TGTGCCAGCAGCAGCGCAATCCACTATGGCTACACCTTC. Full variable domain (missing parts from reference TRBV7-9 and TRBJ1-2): DTGVSQNPRHKITKRGQNVTFRCDPISEHNRLYWYRQTLGQGPEFLTYFQNEAQLEKSRLLSDRFSAERPKGSFSTLEIQRTEQGDSAMYLCASSSAIHYGYTFGSGTRLTVV.

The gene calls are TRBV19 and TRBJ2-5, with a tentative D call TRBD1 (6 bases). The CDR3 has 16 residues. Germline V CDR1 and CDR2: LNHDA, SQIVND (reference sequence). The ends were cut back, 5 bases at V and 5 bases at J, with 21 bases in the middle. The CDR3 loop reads CASSPSNSRGSETQYF. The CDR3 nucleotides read TGTGCCAGTAGTCCATCAAATAGCAGGGGATCGGAGACCCAGTACTTC.

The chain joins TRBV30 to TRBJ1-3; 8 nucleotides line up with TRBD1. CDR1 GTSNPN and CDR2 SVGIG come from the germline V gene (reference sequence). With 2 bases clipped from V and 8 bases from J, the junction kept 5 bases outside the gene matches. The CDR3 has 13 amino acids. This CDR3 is CAWSWTGRDTIYF. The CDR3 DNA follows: TGTGCCTGGAGTTGGACAGGGAGAGACACCATATATTTT.

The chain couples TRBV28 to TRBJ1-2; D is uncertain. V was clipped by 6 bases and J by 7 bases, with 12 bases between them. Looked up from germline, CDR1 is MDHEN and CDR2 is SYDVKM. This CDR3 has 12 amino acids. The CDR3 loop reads CASSPPFGGYTF. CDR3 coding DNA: TGTGCCAGCAGCCCCCCGTTCGGTGGCTACACCTTC.

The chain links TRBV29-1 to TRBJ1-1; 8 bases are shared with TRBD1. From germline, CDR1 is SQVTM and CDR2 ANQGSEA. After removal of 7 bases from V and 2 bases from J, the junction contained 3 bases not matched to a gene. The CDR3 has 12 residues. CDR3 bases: TGCAGCGGTGGACAGGGTAACACTGAAGCTTTCTTT. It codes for CSGGQGNTEAFF. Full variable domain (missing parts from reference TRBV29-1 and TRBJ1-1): SAVISQKPSRDICQRGTSLTIQCQVDSQVTMMFWYRQQPGQSLTLIATANQGSEATYESGFVIDKFPISRPNLTFSTLTVSNMSPEDSSIYLCSGGQGNTEAFFGQGTRLTVV.

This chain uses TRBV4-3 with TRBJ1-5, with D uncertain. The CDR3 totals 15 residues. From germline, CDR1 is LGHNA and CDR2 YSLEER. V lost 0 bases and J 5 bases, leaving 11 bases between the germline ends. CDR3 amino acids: CASSQDGNRYQPQHF. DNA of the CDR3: TGCGCCAGCAGCCAAGACGGCAACAGATATCAGCCCCAGCATTTT.

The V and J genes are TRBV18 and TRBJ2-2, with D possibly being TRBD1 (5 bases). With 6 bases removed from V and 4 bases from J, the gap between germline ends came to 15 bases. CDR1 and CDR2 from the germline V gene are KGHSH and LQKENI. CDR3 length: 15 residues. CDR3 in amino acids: CASSALQGSTGELFF. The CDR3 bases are TGTGCCAGCTCCGCCCTTCAGGGCAGCACCGGGGAGCTGTTTTTT.

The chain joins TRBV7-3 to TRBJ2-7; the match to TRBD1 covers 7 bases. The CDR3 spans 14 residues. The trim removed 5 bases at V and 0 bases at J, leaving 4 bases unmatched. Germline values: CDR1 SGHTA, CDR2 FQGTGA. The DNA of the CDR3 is TGTGCCAGCAGCCCGGGGACAGACTCCTACGAGCAGTACTTC. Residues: CASSPGTDSYEQYF.

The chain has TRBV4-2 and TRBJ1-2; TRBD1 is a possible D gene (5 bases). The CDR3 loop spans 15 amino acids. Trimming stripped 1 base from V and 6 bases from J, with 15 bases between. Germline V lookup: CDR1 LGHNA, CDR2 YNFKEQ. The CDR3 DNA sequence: TGTGCCAGCAGCCAAGGGGGCAGTTTACCGCATGGCTACACCTTC. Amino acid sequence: CASSQGGSLPHGYTF.

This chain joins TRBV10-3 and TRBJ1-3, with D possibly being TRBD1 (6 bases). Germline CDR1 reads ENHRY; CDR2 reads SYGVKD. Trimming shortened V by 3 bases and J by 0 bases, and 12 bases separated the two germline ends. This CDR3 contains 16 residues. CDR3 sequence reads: CAISDRTAPSGNTIYF. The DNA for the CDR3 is TGTGCCATCAGTGATCGGACAGCCCCCTCTGGAAACACCATATATTTT.

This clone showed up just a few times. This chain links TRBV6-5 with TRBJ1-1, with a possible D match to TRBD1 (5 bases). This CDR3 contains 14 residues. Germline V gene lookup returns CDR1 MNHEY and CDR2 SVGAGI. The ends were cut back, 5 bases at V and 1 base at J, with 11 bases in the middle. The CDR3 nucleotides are TGTGCCAGCAGTCAGAGCGGGACGAACACTGAAGCTTTCTTT. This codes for CASSQSGTNTEAFF.

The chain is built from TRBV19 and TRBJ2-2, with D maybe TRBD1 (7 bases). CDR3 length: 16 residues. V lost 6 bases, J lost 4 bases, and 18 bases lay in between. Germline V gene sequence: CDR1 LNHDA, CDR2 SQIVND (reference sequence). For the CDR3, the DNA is TGTGCCAGTAGCACCTCCAGGGGGGTAGGCACCGGGGAGCTGTTTTTT. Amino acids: CASSTSRGVGTGELFF.

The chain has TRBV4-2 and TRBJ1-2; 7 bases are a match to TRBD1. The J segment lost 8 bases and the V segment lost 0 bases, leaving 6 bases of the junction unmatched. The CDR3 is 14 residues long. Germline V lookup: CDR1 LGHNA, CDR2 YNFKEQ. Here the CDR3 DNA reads TGTGCCAGCAGCCAAGACCCTGGGACAGTCGGCTACACCTTC. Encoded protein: CASSQDPGTVGYTF.

The CDR3, as DNA: TGTGCCATCAGTGAGTTGGGACTAGGATCCAATGAGCAGTTCTTC. Translating gives CAISELGLGSNEQFF. The chain combines TRBV10-3 with TRBJ2-1, with TRBD2 matching 8 bases. From germline, CDR1 is ENHRY and CDR2 SYGVKD. This CDR3 comprises 15 residues. Trimming removed 1 base from V and 6 bases from J; junction bases left unmatched: 5.

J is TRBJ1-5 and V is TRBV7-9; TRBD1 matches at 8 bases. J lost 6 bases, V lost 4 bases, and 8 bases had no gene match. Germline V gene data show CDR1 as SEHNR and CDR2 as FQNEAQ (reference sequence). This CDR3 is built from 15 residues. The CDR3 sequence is CASSWGTGSGQPQHF. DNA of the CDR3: TGTGCCAGCAGCTGGGGGACAGGCAGTGGTCAGCCCCAGCATTTT.

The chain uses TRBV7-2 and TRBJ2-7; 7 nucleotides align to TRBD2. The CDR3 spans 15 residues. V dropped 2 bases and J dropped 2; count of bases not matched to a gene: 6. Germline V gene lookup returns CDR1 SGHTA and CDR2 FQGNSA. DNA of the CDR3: TGTGCCAGCAGCTTATTCTCCGGGAGGACCTACGAGCAGTACTTC. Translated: CASSLFSGRTYEQYF.

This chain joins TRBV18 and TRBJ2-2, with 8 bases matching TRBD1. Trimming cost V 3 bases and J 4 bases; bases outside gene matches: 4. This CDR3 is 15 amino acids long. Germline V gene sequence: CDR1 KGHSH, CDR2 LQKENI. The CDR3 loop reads CASSPPTGGTGELFF. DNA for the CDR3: TGTGCCAGCTCACCTCCTACAGGGGGCACCGGGGAGCTGTTTTTT.

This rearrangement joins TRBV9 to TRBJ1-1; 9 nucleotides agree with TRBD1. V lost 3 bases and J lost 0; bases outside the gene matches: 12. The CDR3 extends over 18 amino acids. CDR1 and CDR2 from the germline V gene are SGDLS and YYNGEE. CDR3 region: CASSAGAGTGTMNTEAFF. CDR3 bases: TGTGCCAGCAGCGCGGGCGCCGGGACAGGGACCATGAACACTGAAGCTTTCTTT.

CDR3 residues: CASSITGEGTEAFF. In DNA form, the CDR3 reads TGTGCCAGTAGTATAACAGGGGAAGGCACTGAAGCTTTCTTT. V is TRBV19 and J is TRBJ1-1; 7 bases agree with TRBD1. Trimming took 2 bases from V and 4 from J; bases not matched to a gene: 4. Germline CDR1 reads LNHDA; CDR2 reads SQIVND (reference sequence). The CDR3 extends over 14 amino acids. Together with reference TRBV19 and TRBJ1-1, the CDR3 gives the full variable domain: DGGITQSPKYLFRKEGQNVTLSCEQNLNHDAMYWYRQDPGQGLRLIYYSQIVNDFQKGDIAEGYSVSREKKESFPLTVTSAQKNPTAFYLCASSITGEGTEAFFGQGTRLTVV.

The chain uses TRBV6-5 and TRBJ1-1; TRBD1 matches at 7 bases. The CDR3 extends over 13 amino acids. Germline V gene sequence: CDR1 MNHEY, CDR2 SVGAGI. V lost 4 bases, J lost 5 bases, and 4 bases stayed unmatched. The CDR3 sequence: CASSFLQGTEAFF. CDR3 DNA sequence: TGTGCCAGCAGTTTTTTACAGGGGACTGAAGCTTTCTTT.

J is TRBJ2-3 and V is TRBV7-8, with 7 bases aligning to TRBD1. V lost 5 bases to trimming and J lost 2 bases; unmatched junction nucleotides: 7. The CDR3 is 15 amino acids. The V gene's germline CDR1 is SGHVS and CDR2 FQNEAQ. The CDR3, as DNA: TGTGCCAGCAGCCTACAGGGGCTGTCCACAGATACGCAGTATTTT. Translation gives CASSLQGLSTDTQYF.

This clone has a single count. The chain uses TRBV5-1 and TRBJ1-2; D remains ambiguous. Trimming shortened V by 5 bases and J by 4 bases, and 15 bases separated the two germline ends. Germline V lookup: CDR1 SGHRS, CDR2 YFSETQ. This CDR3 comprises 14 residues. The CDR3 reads CASSLSPGGYGYTF. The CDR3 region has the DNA TGCGCCAGCAGTTTGAGTCCGGGAGGCTATGGCTACACCTTC.

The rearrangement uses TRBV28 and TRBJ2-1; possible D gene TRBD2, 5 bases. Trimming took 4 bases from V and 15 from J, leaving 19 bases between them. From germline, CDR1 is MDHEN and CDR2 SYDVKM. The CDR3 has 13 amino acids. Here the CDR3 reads CASSSRGNSQRFF. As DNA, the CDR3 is TGTGCCAGCAGTTCCCGAGGGAATAGCCAGCGGTTCTTC. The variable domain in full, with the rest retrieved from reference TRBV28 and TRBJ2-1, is DVKVTQSSRYLVKRTGEKVFLECVQDMDHENMFWYRQDPGLGLRLIYFSYDVKMKEKGDIPEGYSVSREKKERFSLILESASTNQTSMYLCASSSRGNSQRFFGPGTRLTVL.

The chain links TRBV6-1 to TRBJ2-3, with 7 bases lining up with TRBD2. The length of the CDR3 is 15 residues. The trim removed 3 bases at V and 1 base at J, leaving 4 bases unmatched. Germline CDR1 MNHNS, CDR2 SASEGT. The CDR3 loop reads CASSEGGTGTDTQYF. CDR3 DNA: TGTGCCAGCAGTGAGGGGGGGACTGGCACAGATACGCAGTATTTT.